This TCR beta chain was sequenced in a study of shared clonotypes between healthy human individuals (dated by TCRdb to the early 2020s). About the study as a whole: The cohort comprised a couple of women and three men aged 18 to 49 years. For each donor, CD4 naive and CD4 memory were each run on three plates, CD8 naive on two plates, and CD8 memory on one plate. Blood TCR repertoires of a handful of healthy adults were deeply sequenced to estimate repertoire size and the extent of clonotype sharing between individuals. Libraries were prepared and TCR repertoires were sequenced by different laboratories using diverse techniques, in order to increase sequencing depth and limit assay-specific biases. Each donor's leukapheresis produced roughly between roughly 0.85 and 10 billion PBMCs.

Summary of the overall study and its limitations: Compared with non-shared clonotypes, the clonotypes found in all four sorted-subset donors had higher generation probabilities. Incomplete sequencing was indicated by rarefaction of sorted-subset datasets, despite the large sequencing depth. Across a few donors, 4.5% to 6.5% of naive CD4, roughly 3.5% of naive CD8, 2% to 2.5% of memory CD4, and 0.4% to 0.45% of memory CD8 clonotypes were shared. Sampling was restricted to blood, and TCR repertoires in tissue are likely to differ from TCR repertoires in blood. Pairwise subsampling led to the expectation that sequencing depth would affect the degree of clonotype sharing among donors. Larger estimated clonotype richness was generally found for naive subsets than for memory subsets. Because the study included only a small number of donors, the genetic and exposure-history diversity represented was limited.

Using the deep immunoSEQ assay, TCR CDR3 regions were amplified from genomic DNA by multiplex PCR. Genomic DNA extracted from each cell subset was distributed evenly over all wells of several immunoSEQ 96-well plates, and each plate served as one replicate. For sorted subsets, each replicate PCR was loaded with about 0.2 ug genomic DNA, equivalent to some 27,000 T cell genomes. Purified libraries were quantified with a Qubit 3.0 fluorometer, sized on a Bioanalyzer 2100, and re-quantified with the KAPA Library Quantification kit. Every immunoSEQ 96-well plate was sequenced on a dedicated single-read 150-cycle Illumina NextSeq 550 flow cell. In the original analysis: The immunoSEQ output contained only junctional sequences without quality scores, so filtering could not match that applied to full-length reads. To assign V/J genes and CDR3, sequences were annotated using PyIR, a Python wrapper for IgBLAST v1.9, with IMGT germline references. Reads were filtered out if the reads had weak V/J assignments (E-value above 1e-6), no CDR3, stop codons, out-of-frame junctions, or ambiguous translated residues. A V3J clonotype was defined by an identical inferred V gene, J gene, and CDR3 amino acid sequence. Percentage overlap between repertoires was calculated by dividing the number of shared unique clonotypes by the size of the smaller repertoire. RTK rarefaction, the Chao1 estimator, and Recon v2.1 estimates of unobserved clonotypes were used to assess repertoire richness. Generation probabilities were computed with OLGA for all TCRbeta clonotypes obtained by the gDNA method from several donors. Entries here come from immuneACCESS through TCRdb and include only in-frame sequences with V and J called. Some clones fail to appear in such tables; in the studies checked, an unresolved V gene covers under half of the shortfall, and the cause of the remainder is unknown. For V, J and clone size, that table is used; D and trimming come from the DNA. A total of around 2.1 million clones appear in this sample, about 94% of them only once. The biggest ten clones account for around 0.13% of the sample.

Points on this clone: Which antigen it targets is not known. It has no much larger one-base neighbor in the sample; base qualities were not kept.

Donors were healthy HIV-negative adults with no recently reported acute infections or vaccinations. All donors were Caucasian adults living in Nashville, Tennessee, USA. CD4+ T cells were enriched through magnetic negative selection, after which naive cells were positively selected on CD45RA and the remaining negative fraction served as the memory subset. After blood collection by leukapheresis, PBMCs were isolated using Ficoll-Histopaque density gradient centrifugation and then cryopreserved in the vapor phase of liquid nitrogen. Analytical flow cytometry was used to check the purity and quantity of every magnetically sorted T cell population. Each sorted fraction had its genomic DNA isolated and then quantified by UV absorbance on a Nanodrop 2000c. The cysteine opens and the phenylalanine closes a CDR3 of 12 amino acids. The sequence is cut down to CDR3 DNA, 36 bases in frame from base 1. Germline trimming: 10 bases from V, 8 bases from J; junction bases outside gene matches: 7. The germline V gene encodes CDR1 MDHEN and CDR2 SYDVKM.

The TCR was taken from a man aged 18 to 35 in good health. Source material: naive CD4+ T cells sorted from blood. In the paper's terms, the cell subset or site label means: CD45RA+ positively selected. The chain is assembled from TRBV28 and TRBJ1-2; 10 bases in the middle match TRBD1. The DNA sequence is TGTGCCACCGAGGACAGGGGGGAAGGCTACACCTTC. Its product reads: CATEDRGEGYTF.